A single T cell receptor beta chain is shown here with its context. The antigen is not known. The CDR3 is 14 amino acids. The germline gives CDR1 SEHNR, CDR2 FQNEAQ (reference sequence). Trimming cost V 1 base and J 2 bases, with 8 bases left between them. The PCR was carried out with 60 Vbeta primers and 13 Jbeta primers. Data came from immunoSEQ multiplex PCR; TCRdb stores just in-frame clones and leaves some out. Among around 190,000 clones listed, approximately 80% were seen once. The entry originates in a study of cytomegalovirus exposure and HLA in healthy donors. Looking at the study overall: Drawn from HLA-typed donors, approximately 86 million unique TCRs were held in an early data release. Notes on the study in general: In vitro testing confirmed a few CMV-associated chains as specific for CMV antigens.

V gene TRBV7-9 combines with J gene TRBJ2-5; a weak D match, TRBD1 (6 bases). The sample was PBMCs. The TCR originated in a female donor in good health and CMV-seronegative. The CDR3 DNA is TGTGCCAGCAGCTTAGGGACAGCTCAAGAGACCCAGTACTTC. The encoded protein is CASSLGTAQETQYF.